This record looks at one T cell receptor beta chain sequence and its context. What it recognizes is unknown. These data belong to a study of cytomegalovirus exposure and HLA in healthy donors. Points from the study as a whole: The investigators catalogued 164 TCR beta chains as cytomegalovirus-associated. First-cohort TCR clusters tended to co-occur in the 130 or so validation repertoires, a later analysis found.

The CDR3 is 16 amino acids. From germline, CDR1 is SGHTA and CDR2 FQGNSA. The J segment lost 4 bases and the V segment lost 5 bases, leaving 10 bases of the junction unmatched. The table came from immunoSEQ multiplex PCR; TCRdb's copy has only in-frame clones and leaves some out. The table records 90,000 to 130,000 clones, 90% to 96% of them present only once. This clonotype was sampled from a woman younger than 35 in good health and CMV-seronegative. The sequencing input was PBMCs. The V call is TRBV7-2, the J call TRBJ1-3; 8 bases are a match to TRBD1. CDR3 sequence reads: CASSMQGAGAGNTIYF. The CDR3 DNA reads as TGTGCCAGCAGCATGCAGGGGGCAGGGGCGGGAAACACCATATATTTT.